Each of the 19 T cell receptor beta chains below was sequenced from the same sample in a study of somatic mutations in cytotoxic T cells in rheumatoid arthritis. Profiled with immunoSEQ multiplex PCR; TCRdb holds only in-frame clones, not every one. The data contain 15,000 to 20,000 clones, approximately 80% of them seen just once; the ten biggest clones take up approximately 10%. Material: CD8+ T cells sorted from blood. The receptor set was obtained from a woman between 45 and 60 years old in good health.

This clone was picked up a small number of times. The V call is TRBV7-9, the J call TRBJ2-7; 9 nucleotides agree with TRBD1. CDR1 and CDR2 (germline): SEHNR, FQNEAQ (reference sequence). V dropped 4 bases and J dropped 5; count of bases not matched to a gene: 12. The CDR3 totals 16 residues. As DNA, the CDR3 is TGTGCCAGCAGCTCACCCAAGACAGGGGGTTACCACGAGCAGTACTTC. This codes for CASSSPKTGGYHEQYF.

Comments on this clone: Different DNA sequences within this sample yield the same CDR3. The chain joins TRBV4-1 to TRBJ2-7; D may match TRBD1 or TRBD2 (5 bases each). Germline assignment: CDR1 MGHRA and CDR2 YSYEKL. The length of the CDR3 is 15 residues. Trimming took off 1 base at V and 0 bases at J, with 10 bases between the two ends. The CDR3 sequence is CASSQVPGSSYEQYF. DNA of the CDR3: TGCGCCAGCAGCCAAGTTCCAGGGAGCTCCTACGAGCAGTACTTC.

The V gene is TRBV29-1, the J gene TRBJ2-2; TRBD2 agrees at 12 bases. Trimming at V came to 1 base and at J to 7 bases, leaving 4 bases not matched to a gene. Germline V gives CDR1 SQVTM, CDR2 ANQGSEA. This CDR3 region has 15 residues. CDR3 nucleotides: TGCAGCGTTGAAGGGACTAGCGGGATGGTCGGGGAGCTGTTTTTT. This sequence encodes CSVEGTSGMVGELFF.

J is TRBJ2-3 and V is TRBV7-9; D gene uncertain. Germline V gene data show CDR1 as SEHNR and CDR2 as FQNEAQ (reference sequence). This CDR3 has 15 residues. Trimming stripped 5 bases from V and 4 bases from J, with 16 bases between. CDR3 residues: CASSTLRGSPDTQYF. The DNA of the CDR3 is TGTGCCAGCAGCACCCTCAGAGGTTCCCCAGATACGCAGTATTTT.

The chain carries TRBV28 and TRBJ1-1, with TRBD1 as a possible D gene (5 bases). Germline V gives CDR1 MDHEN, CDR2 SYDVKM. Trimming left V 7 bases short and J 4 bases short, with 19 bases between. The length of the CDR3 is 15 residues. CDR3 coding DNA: TGTGCCAGCAATGTGGATGGGGGGGGTACCACTGAAGCTTTCTTT. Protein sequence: CASNVDGGGTTEAFF.

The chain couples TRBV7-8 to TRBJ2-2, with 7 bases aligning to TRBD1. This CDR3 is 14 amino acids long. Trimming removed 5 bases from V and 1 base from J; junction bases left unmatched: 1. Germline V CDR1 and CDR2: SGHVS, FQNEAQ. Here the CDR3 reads CASSQGVNTGELFF. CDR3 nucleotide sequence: TGTGCCAGCAGCCAGGGGGTGAACACCGGGGAGCTGTTTTTT.

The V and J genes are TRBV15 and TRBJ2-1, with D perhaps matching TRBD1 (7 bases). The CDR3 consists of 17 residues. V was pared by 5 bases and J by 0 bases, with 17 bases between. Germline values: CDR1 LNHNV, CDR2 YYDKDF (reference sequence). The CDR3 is CATSGGQEGPSYNEQFF. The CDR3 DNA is TGTGCCACCAGCGGCGGACAGGAGGGCCCCTCCTACAATGAGCAGTTCTTC.

CDR3 region: CASSPPGRVEYQETQYF. The CDR3 region has the DNA TGTGCCAGCAGCCCCCCGGGGCGGGTCGAGTACCAAGAGACCCAGTACTTC. This chain links TRBV7-9 with TRBJ2-5; D possibly uses TRBD1 or TRBD2 (5 bases each). The CDR3 contains 17 residues. The germline gives CDR1 SEHNR, CDR2 FQNEAQ (reference sequence). Trimming took 5 bases from V and 0 from J, leaving 19 bases between them.

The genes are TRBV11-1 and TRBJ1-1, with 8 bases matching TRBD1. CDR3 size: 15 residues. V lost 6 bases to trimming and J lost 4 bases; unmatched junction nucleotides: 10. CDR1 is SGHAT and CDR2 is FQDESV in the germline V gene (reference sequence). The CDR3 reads CASRSTGVRSTEAFF. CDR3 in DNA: TGTGCCAGCAGGTCGACAGGGGTGAGGAGCACTGAAGCTTTCTTT.

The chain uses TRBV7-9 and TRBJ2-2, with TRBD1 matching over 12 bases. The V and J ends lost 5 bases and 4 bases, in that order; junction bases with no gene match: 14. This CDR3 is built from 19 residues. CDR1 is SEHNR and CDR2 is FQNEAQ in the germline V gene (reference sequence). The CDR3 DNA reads TGTGCCAGCAGCCTTCCGGGACAGGGGGCGGGCCTCCCCACCGGGGAGCTGTTTTTT. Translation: CASSLPGQGAGLPTGELFF. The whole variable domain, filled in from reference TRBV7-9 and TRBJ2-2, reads DTGVSQNPRHKITKRGQNVTFRCDPISEHNRLYWYRQTLGQGPEFLTYFQNEAQLEKSRLLSDRFSAERPKGSFSTLEIQRTEQGDSAMYLCASSLPGQGAGLPTGELFFGEGSRLTVL.

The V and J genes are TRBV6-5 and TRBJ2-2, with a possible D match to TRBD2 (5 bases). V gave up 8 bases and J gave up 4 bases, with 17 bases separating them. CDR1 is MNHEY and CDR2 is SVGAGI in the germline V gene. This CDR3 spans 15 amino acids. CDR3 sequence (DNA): TGTGCCAGCCGGGTAGCCCAAGCGGTCACCGGGGAGCTGTTTTTT. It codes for CASRVAQAVTGELFF.

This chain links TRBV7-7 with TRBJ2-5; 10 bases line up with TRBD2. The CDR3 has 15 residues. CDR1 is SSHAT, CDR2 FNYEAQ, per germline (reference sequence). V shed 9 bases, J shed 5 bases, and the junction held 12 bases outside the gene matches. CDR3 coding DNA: TGTGCCAGTTCTGCGGCTAGCGGGAGTGGGGAGACCCAGTACTTC. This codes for CASSAASGSGETQYF.

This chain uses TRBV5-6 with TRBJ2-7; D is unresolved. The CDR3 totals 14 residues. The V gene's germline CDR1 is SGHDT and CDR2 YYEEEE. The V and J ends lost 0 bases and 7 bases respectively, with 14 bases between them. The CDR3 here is CASSLGQDAGEQYF. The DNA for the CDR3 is TGTGCCAGCAGCTTGGGCCAGGACGCCGGGGAGCAGTACTTC.

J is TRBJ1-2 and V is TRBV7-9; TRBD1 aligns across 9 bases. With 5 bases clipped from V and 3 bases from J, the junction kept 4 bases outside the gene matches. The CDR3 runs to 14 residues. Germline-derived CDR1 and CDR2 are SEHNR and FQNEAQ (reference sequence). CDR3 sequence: CASSRTGVDYGYTF. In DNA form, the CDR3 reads TGTGCCAGCAGCCGGACAGGGGTGGACTATGGCTACACCTTC.

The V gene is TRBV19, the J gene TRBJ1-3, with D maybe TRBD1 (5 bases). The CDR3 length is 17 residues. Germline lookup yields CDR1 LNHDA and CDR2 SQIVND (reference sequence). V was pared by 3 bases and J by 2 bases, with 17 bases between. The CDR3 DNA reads TGTGCCAGTAGTATCTCTTGGACACCACAAACTGGAAACACCATATATTTT. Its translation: CASSISWTPQTGNTIYF.

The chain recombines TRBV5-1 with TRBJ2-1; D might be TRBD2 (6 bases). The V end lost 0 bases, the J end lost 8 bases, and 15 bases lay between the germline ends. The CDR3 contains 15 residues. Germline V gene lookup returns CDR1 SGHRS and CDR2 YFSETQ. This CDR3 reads CASSLEEGDWDEQFF. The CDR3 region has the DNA TGCGCCAGCAGCTTGGAGGAAGGGGACTGGGATGAGCAGTTCTTC.

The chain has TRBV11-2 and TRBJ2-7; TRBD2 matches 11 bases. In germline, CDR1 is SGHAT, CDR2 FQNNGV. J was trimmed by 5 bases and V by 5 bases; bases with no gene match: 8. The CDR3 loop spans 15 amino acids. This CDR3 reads CASSLGVAGGHEQYF. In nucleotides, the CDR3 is TGTGCCAGCAGCCTGGGGGTAGCGGGAGGGCACGAGCAGTACTTC.

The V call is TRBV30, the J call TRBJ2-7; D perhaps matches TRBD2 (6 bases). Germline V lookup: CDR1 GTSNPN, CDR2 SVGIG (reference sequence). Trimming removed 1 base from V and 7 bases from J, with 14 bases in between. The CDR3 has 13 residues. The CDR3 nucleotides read TGTGCCTGGAGTGACCTTTGGGGGGTTGAGCAGTACTTC. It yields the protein CAWSDLWGVEQYF.

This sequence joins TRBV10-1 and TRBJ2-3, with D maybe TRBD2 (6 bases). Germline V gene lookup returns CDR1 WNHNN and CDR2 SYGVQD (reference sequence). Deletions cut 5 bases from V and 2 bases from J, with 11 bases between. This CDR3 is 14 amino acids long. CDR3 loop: CASSRDFNTDTQYF. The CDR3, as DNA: TGCGCCAGCAGTCGGGACTTCAACACAGATACGCAGTATTTT.